These 18 T cell receptor beta chains were sequenced from one sample in a study of blood T cell repertoires in COVID-19. Method: immunoSEQ multiplex PCR; TCRdb's copy keeps in-frame clones and lacks some. The sample has approximately 300,000 clones, around 86% seen once. Input material: peripheral blood. The receptors originated from a woman between 50 and 59 years old with acute or convalescent COVID-19.

The V call is TRBV7-8, the J call TRBJ1-2; D is unclear. With 5 bases removed from V and 5 bases from J, the gap between germline ends came to 21 bases. In germline, CDR1 is SGHVS, CDR2 FQNEAQ. The CDR3 is 16 amino acids. CDR3 residues: CASSPLLPPGPYGYTF. Here the CDR3 DNA reads TGTGCCAGCAGCCCACTCCTTCCACCGGGTCCGTATGGCTACACCTTC.

V and J are TRBV4-2 and TRBJ2-4; 7 bases align to TRBD1. V lost 2 bases to trimming and J lost 7 bases; unmatched junction nucleotides: 8. The CDR3 covers 15 residues. Looked up from germline, CDR1 is LGHNA and CDR2 is YNFKEQ. The CDR3 region is CASSQNLQGFNIQYF. The CDR3 DNA follows: TGTGCCAGCAGCCAAAACCTACAGGGGTTCAACATTCAGTACTTC.

This rearrangement joins TRBV27 to TRBJ2-3, with 11 bases aligning to TRBD2. CDR1 is MNHEY, CDR2 SMNVEV, per germline (reference sequence). J was trimmed by 3 bases and V by 5 bases; bases with no gene match: 10. The CDR3 length is 17 residues. The CDR3 DNA is TGTGCCAGCAGTCCAATCCCGACTAGCGGGATTACAGATACGCAGTATTTT. It codes for CASSPIPTSGITDTQYF.

V gene TRBV28 combines with J gene TRBJ2-7; TRBD1 aligns across 9 bases. CDR1 MDHEN and CDR2 SYDVKM come from the germline V gene. The trim removed 5 bases at V and 1 base at J, leaving 3 bases unmatched. This CDR3 has 14 amino acids. The CDR3 loop reads CASSGQGKSYEQYF. In DNA, the CDR3 is TGTGCCAGCAGTGGACAGGGGAAATCCTACGAGCAGTACTTC.

This rearrangement joins TRBV4-3 to TRBJ1-2; 9 positions agree with TRBD1. The CDR3 consists of 15 residues. Trimming at V came to 6 bases and at J to 4 bases, leaving 9 bases not matched to a gene. CDR1 is LGHNA and CDR2 is YSLEER in the germline V gene. The CDR3 reads CASSSDRGKRYGYTF. The CDR3, as DNA: TGCGCCAGCAGTTCAGACAGGGGGAAACGCTATGGCTACACCTTC.

The rearrangement uses TRBV4-1 and TRBJ2-1; perhaps TRBD1 as D (6 bases). V lost 1 base and J lost 6, with 22 bases in between. The CDR3 sequence is 18 residues long. The germline V gene encodes CDR1 MGHRA and CDR2 YSYEKL. This CDR3 reads CASSQVQRRQGQTNEQFF. For the CDR3, the DNA is TGCGCCAGCAGCCAAGTACAAAGGAGGCAGGGGCAGACCAATGAGCAGTTCTTC.

This chain uses TRBV6-6 with TRBJ2-6; unclear D gene. This CDR3 spans 13 amino acids. Trimming removed 0 bases from V and 13 bases from J, with 10 bases in between. CDR1 and CDR2 from the germline V gene are MNHNY and SVGAGI (reference sequence). CDR3 region: CASSYSTTRVLTF. CDR3 DNA sequence: TGTGCCAGCAGTTACTCGACGACTCGGGTCCTGACTTTC.

The chain joins TRBV4-1 to TRBJ1-4; D ambiguous. The CDR3 consists of 13 residues. The V gene's germline CDR1 is MGHRA and CDR2 YSYEKL. Trimming removed 2 bases from V and 7 bases from J, with 8 bases in between. CDR3 sequence reads: CASSQIPSEKLFF. CDR3 DNA sequence: TGCGCCAGCAGCCAAATCCCCAGTGAAAAACTGTTTTTT.

This sequence joins TRBV25-1 and TRBJ1-1; the D is unclear. The CDR3 loop spans 13 amino acids. V was shortened by 2 bases and J by 1 base, with 5 bases between the two germline ends. From germline, CDR1 is MGHDK and CDR2 SYGVNS. The CDR3 loop is CASSEQANTEAFF. Here the CDR3 DNA reads TGTGCCAGCAGTGAACAGGCGAACACTGAAGCTTTCTTT.

The genes are TRBV2 and TRBJ1-4, with 7 positions matching TRBD1. Germline V gives CDR1 SNHLY, CDR2 FYNNEI. J lost 1 base, V lost 7 bases, and 3 bases had no gene match. The CDR3 spans 14 residues. The CDR3 reads CASIYRGTNEKLFF. CDR3 nucleotide sequence: TGTGCCAGCATTTACAGGGGAACTAATGAAAAACTGTTTTTT.

The rearrangement links TRBV28 to TRBJ2-5, with TRBD1 matching over 7 bases. The CDR3 totals 15 residues. Per germline, CDR1 MDHEN and CDR2 SYDVKM. The V gene end was trimmed by 4 bases and the J gene end by 2 bases; junction bases not matched to a gene: 7. The CDR3 DNA reads TGTGCCAGCAGTTCCTCCGCGGACAGGCAAGAGACCCAGTACTTC. It codes for CASSSSADRQETQYF.

V usage is TRBV7-6 and J usage is TRBJ2-2; 7 nucleotides agree with TRBD2. The germline V gene encodes CDR1 SGHVS and CDR2 FNYEAQ. V gave up 4 bases and J gave up 4 bases; unmatched junction bases: 15. CDR3 size: 18 residues. CDR3 protein: CASSWGGLREYGTGELFF. CDR3 nucleotides: TGTGCCAGCAGCTGGGGGGGGTTGCGGGAGTACGGCACCGGGGAGCTGTTTTTT.

The chain combines TRBV28 with TRBJ2-3, with D uncertain. Germline values: CDR1 MDHEN, CDR2 SYDVKM. The CDR3 covers 14 residues. V was pared by 6 bases and J by 0 bases, with 10 bases between. The CDR3 here is CASRKTGSTDTQYF. The CDR3 nucleotides are TGTGCCAGCAGGAAGACGGGTAGCACAGATACGCAGTATTTT. The whole variable domain, remainder taken from reference TRBV28 and TRBJ2-3, is DVKVTQSSRYLVKRTGEKVFLECVQDMDHENMFWYRQDPGLGLRLIYFSYDVKMKEKGDIPEGYSVSREKKERFSLILESASTNQTSMYLCASRKTGSTDTQYFGPGTRLTVL.

This chain joins TRBV28 and TRBJ1-1; the D is unclear. The CDR3 is 13 amino acids. Germline values: CDR1 MDHEN, CDR2 SYDVKM. Trimming cost V 3 bases and J 5 bases, with 10 bases left between them. The CDR3 DNA reads as TGTGCCAGCAGTTTCTCGGGAGGTACTGAAGCTTTCTTT. Translating it yields CASSFSGGTEAFF.

This clone was found once. The J gene is TRBJ1-1, the V gene TRBV19; TRBD1 matches at 7 bases. Per the germline V gene, CDR1 is LNHDA and CDR2 is SQIVND (reference sequence). Germline trimming cut 3 bases from V and 5 bases from J; bases unmatched to any gene: 12. This CDR3 has 16 residues. In DNA form, the CDR3 reads TGTGCCAGTAGTATTTGGCAGGGTCCCAGGGGGACTGAAGCTTTCTTT. As protein: CASSIWQGPRGTEAFF.

J is TRBJ2-3 and V is TRBV30; D is possibly TRBD1 (5 bases). V was clipped by 0 bases and J by 2 bases, with 9 bases between them. The germline gives CDR1 GTSNPN, CDR2 SVGIG (reference sequence). The CDR3 consists of 14 residues. CDR3 DNA: TGTGCCTGGAGTGTAAGCAGGGACACAGATACGCAGTATTTT. Amino acid sequence: CAWSVSRDTDTQYF.

V gene TRBV28 combines with J gene TRBJ1-3; possibly TRBD1 for D (6 bases). V lost 4 bases to trimming and J lost 4 bases, with 14 bases between them. Germline assignment: CDR1 MDHEN and CDR2 SYDVKM. The CDR3 has 15 amino acids. The CDR3 sequence: CASSSRGFGGNTIYF. The CDR3 DNA reads as TGTGCCAGCAGTTCCAGGGGTTTTGGAGGAAACACCATATATTTT.

The genes are TRBV12-3 or TRBV12-4 and TRBJ2-1, with 7 bases that match TRBD2. The CDR3 spans 13 residues. Germline trimming cut 0 bases from V and 9 bases from J; bases unmatched to any gene: 2. This chain's CDR3 is CASSLAGGSEQFF. CDR3 sequence (DNA): TGTGCCAGCAGTTTAGCGGGAGGGAGTGAGCAGTTCTTC.